The entry below gives a single T cell receptor (beta chain) sequence along with its context. Its specificity is unknown. This record comes from a study of cytomegalovirus exposure and HLA in healthy donors. General study findings and limits: With further analysis later on, most CMV-associated TCR beta chains appeared HLA-restricted. In a later analysis, across HLA loci, associated TCR counts were highest for DRB1, lowest for HLA-C.

A multiplex PCR was run with 60 Vbeta primers and 13 Jbeta primers. In the original processing: It was a later analysis that counted some 80 million unique TCR beta chains, of which roughly 10 million were shared. The protocol was immunoSEQ multiplex PCR, while the TCRdb copy is restricted to in-frame clones and leaves out a portion. From that table come the V and J calls and clone size; the DNA was used to work out D and trimming. Of 60,000 to 70,000 clones listed, roughly 78% are singletons. Losses at the gene ends were 6 bases for V and 11 bases for J; bases not matched to a gene: 10. The germline CDR1 and CDR2 sequences are SSHAT and FNYEAQ (reference sequence). The CDR3 sequence is 13 residues long.

This chain uses TRBV7-7 with TRBJ2-1, with TRBD1 identical over 7 bases. The sequencing sample was made of PBMCs. This receptor was identified in a middle-aged man in good health and CMV-seronegative. The CDR3 DNA follows: TGTGCCAGCAGGAAATGGGACAGTCAACAGCAGTTCTTC. This encodes CASRKWDSQQQFF.